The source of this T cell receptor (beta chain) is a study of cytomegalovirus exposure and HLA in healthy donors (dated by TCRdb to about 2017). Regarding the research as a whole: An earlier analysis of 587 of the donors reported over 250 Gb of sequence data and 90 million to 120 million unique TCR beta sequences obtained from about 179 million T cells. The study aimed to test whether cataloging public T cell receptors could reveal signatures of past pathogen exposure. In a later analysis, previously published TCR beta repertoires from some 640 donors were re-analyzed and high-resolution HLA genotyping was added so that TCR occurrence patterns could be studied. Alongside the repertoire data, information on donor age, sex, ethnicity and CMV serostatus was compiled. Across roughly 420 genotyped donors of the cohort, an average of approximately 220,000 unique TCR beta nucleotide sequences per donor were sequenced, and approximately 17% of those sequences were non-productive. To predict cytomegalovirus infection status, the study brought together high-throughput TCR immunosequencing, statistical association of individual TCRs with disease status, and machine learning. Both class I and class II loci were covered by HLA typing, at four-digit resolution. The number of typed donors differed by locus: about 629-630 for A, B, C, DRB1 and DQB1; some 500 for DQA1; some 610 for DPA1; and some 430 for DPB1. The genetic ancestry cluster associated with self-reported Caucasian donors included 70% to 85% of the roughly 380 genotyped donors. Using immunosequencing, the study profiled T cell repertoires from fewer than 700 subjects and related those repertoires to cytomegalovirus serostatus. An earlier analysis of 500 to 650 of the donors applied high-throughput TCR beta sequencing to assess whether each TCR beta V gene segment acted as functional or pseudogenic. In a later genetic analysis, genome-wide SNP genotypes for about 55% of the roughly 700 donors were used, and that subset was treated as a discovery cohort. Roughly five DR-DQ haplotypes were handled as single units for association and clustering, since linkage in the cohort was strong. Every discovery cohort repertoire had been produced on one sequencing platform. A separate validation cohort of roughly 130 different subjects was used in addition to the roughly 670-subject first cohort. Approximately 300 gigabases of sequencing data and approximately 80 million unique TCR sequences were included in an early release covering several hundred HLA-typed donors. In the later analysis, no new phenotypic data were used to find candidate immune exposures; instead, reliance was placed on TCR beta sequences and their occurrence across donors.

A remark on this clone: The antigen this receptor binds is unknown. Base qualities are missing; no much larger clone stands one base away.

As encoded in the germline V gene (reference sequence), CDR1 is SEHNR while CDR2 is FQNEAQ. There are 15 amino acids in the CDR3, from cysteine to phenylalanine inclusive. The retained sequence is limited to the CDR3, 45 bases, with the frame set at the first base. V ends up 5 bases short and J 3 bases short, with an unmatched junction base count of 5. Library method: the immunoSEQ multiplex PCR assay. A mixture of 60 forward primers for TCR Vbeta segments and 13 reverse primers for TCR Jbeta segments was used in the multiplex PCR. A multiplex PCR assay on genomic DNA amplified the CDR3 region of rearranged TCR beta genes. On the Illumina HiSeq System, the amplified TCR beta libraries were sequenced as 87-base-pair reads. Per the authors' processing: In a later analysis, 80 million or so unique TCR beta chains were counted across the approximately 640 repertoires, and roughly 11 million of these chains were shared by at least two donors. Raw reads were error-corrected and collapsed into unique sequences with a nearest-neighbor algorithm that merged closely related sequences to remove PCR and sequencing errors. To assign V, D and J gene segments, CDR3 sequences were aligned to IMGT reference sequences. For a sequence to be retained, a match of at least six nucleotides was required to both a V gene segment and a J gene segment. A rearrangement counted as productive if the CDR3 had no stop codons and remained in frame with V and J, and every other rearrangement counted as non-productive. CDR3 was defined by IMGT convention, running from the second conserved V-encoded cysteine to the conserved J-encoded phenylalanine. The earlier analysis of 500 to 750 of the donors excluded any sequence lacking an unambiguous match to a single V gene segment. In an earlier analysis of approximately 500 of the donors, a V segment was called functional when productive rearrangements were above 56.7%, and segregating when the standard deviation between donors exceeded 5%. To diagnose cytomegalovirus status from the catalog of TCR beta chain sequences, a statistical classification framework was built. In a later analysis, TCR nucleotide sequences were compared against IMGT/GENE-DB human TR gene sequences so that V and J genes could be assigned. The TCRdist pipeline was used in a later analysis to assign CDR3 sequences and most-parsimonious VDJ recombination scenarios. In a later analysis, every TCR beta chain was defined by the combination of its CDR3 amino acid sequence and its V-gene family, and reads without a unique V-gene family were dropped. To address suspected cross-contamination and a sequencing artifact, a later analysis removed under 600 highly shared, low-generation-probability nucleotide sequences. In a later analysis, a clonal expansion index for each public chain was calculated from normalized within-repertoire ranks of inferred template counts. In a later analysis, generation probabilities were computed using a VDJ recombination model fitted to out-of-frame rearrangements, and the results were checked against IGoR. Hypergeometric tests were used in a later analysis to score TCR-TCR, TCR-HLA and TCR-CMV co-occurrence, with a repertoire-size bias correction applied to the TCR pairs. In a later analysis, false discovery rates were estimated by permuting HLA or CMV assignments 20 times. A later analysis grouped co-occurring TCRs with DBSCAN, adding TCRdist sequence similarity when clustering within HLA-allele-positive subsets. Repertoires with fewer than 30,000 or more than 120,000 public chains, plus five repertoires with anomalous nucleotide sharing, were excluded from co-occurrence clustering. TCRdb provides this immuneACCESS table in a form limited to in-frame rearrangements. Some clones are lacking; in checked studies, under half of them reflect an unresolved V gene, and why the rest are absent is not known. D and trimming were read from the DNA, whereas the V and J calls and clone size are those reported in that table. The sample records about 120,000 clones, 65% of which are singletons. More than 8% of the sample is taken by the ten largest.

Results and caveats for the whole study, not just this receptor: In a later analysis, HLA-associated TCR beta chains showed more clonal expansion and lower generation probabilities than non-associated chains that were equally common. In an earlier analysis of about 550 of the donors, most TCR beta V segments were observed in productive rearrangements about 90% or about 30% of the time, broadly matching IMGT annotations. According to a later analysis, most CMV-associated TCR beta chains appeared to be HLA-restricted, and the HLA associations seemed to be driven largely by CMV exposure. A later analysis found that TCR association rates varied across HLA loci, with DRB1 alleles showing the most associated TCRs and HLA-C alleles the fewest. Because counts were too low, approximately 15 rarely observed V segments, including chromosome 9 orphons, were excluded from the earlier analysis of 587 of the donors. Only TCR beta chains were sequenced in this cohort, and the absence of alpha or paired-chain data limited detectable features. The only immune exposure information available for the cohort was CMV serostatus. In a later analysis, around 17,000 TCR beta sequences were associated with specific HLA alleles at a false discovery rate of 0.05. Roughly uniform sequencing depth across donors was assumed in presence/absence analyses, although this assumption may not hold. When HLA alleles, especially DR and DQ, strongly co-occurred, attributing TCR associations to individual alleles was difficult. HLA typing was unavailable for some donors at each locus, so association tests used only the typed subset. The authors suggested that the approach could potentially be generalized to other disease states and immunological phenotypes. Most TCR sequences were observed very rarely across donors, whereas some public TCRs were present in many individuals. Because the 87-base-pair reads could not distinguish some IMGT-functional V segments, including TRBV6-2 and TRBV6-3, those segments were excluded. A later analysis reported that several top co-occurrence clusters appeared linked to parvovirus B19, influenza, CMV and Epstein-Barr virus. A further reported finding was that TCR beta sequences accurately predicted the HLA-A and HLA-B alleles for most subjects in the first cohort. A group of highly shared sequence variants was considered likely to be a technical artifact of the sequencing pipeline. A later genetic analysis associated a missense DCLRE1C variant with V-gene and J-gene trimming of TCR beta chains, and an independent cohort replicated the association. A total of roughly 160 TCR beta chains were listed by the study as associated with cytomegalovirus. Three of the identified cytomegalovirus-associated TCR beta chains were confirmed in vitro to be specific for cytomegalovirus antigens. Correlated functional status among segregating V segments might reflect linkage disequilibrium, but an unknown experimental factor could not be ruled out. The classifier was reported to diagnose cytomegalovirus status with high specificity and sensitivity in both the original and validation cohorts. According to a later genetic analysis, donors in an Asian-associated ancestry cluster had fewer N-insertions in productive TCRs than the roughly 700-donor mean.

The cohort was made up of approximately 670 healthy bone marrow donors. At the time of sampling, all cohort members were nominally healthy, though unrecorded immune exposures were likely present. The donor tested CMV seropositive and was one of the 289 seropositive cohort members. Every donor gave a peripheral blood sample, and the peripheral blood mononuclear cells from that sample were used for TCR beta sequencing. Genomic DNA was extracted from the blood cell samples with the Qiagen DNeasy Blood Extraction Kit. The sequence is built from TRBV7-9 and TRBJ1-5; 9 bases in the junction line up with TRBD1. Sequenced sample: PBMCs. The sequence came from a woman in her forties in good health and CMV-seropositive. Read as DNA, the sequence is TGTGCCAGCAGCCCAGGACAGGGGCACAATCAGCCCCAGCATTTT. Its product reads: CASSPGQGHNQPQHF.